A single sample is the source of the 20 T cell receptor beta chains below, sequenced in a study of CD8+ T cells in alopecia areata (dated by TCRdb to 2016 to 2019). The time point label, read with the paper, signifies: about 25 weeks on oral tofacitinib. The meaning of the sample's treatment or condition label: oral pan-JAK inhibitor, 5-10 mg twice daily. Preparation of the library involved the immunoSEQ multiplex PCR assay. To provide template for TCR sequencing, every sample had RNA extracted and reverse transcribed into cDNA. TCRdb mirrors the immuneACCESS table, restricted to in-frame sequences. Some clones are absent from its copies; in checked studies, under half trace to an unresolved V gene, and the reason for the others is unknown. The sample profile shows about 190,000 clones; roughly 64% of them were found once. The top ten clones comprise around an eighth of the sample. The sample here was CD8+ T cells sorted from blood, taken at week 24, from a patient treated with tofacitinib. All receptors come from a human donor with alopecia areata.

The V and J genes are TRBV25-1 and TRBJ2-1, with 12 bases matching TRBD2. V was clipped by 5 bases and J by 6 bases; unmatched bases: 5. The CDR3 has 15 residues. Per the germline V gene, CDR1 is MGHDK and CDR2 is SYGVNS. In DNA, the CDR3 is TGTGCCAGCAGTACCAGACTAGCGGGAGCCAATGAGCAGTTCTTC. This gives the protein CASSTRLAGANEQFF.

The chain uses TRBV5-5 and TRBJ1-2; maybe TRBD1 (5 bases). The germline V gene has CDR1 SGHKS and CDR2 YYEKEE (reference sequence). The V and J ends lost 2 bases and 8 bases respectively, with 19 bases between them. The CDR3 length is 15 residues. The CDR3 sequence: CASSFRPSGTSGYTF. In nucleotides, the CDR3 is TGTGCCAGCAGCTTCCGCCCTTCCGGGACCTCGGGCTACACCTTC.

The chain uses TRBV4-1 and TRBJ2-4, with D uncertain. CDR1 MGHRA and CDR2 YSYEKL come from the germline V gene. The CDR3 length is 15 residues. V lost 1 base and J 0 bases, leaving 7 bases between the germline ends. CDR3 nucleotides: TGCGCCAGCAGCCAAGTGGACCTAGCCAAAAACATTCAGTACTTC. As protein: CASSQVDLAKNIQYF.

The CDR3 bases are TGTGCCAGCAGCCCAGACAGGGGGCGGTTCTCCGGGGAGCTGTTTTTT. It encodes CASSPDRGRFSGELFF. The chain has TRBV13 and TRBJ2-2, with 10 bases identical to TRBD1. V was clipped by 5 bases and J by 6 bases; unmatched bases: 9. The germline V gene encodes CDR1 PRHDT and CDR2 FYEKMQ (reference sequence). The CDR3 totals 16 residues.

This clone was detected only a few times. J is TRBJ2-3 and V is TRBV10-3; 8 bases match TRBD2. CDR3 length: 14 amino acids. The V segment lost 3 bases and the J segment 5 bases; nucleotides outside the gene matches: 4. CDR1 is ENHRY, CDR2 SYGVKD, per germline. The CDR3 DNA is TGTGCCATCAGTGACAGCGGGGGTGGAGATACGCAGTATTTT. This codes for CAISDSGGGDTQYF.

Concerning this clone: Additional DNA sequences in this sample encode the identical CDR3. This chain links TRBV2 with TRBJ2-7, with D hard to call. The CDR3 loop spans 13 amino acids. The V end lost 1 base, the J end lost 2 bases, and 6 bases lay between the germline ends. The germline V gene has CDR1 SNHLY and CDR2 FYNNEI. The CDR3 DNA sequence: TGTGCCAGCAGTGAAGGCGGTACCTACGAGCAGTACTTC. Amino acid sequence: CASSEGGTYEQYF.

This clone was picked up one time. The chain combines TRBV2 with TRBJ1-5; D is unclear. This CDR3 has 15 residues. In germline, CDR1 is SNHLY, CDR2 FYNNEI. Trimming removed 3 bases at V and 1 base at J, with 10 bases between. The CDR3 DNA sequence: TGTGCCAGCAGTGACATGGTATTGAGCAATCAGCCCCAGCATTTT. Translated: CASSDMVLSNQPQHF.

The CDR3 bases are TGTGCCAGCAGAGCAACCGGGACAGCTTCTTCCACTGAGCAGTTCTTC. It translates to CASRATGTASSTEQFF. The V and J genes are TRBV9 and TRBJ2-1; 7 nucleotides align to TRBD1. Per germline, CDR1 SGDLS and CDR2 YYNGEE. The junction had 17 bases not matched to a gene; V was cut back by 5 bases and J by 9 bases. This CDR3 region has 16 residues.

The chain employs TRBV7-3 and TRBJ2-5, with D possibly being TRBD2 (6 bases). The CDR3 sequence is 13 residues long. The V end was cut by 5 bases, the J end by 5 bases, with 12 bases between. In germline, CDR1 is SGHTA, CDR2 FQGTGA. Here the CDR3 DNA reads TGTGCCAGCAGCGAAGGGACTGATGAGACCCAGTACTTC. Translating it yields CASSEGTDETQYF.

The chain couples TRBV4-1 to TRBJ1-6, with a possible D match to TRBD1 (6 bases). The CDR3 totals 17 residues. Germline CDR1 and CDR2: MGHRA and YSYEKL. V lost 0 bases and J lost 3, with 12 bases in between. DNA of the CDR3: TGCGCCAGCAGCCAAGACTCCGGACAGAACTATAATTCACCCCTCCACTTT. Translating gives CASSQDSGQNYNSPLHF.

This clone was seen only a few times. The J gene is TRBJ2-7, the V gene TRBV30; D unresolved. There are 14 residues in the CDR3. V lost 0 bases, J lost 5 bases, and 14 bases lay in between. CDR1 GTSNPN and CDR2 SVGIG come from the germline V gene (reference sequence). As DNA, the CDR3 is TGTGCCTGGAGTGTAGCCGCCATCACACACGAGCAGTACTTC. This gives the protein CAWSVAAITHEQYF.

This clone was counted a few times. V is TRBV29-1 and J is TRBJ2-3; D ambiguous. Germline V gene data show CDR1 as SQVTM and CDR2 as ANQGSEA. V lost 7 bases, J lost 0 bases, and 17 bases lay in between. The CDR3 is 15 amino acids. CDR3 region: CSALFGPSSTDTQYF. Here the CDR3 DNA reads TGCAGCGCCCTTTTTGGCCCCTCTAGCACAGATACGCAGTATTTT.

Details on this clone: Within the sample, other DNA sequences also encode this same CDR3. This CDR3 reads CASSVGDSNQPQHF. In DNA, the CDR3 is TGTGCCAGCAGCGTGGGGGACAGCAATCAGCCCCAGCATTTT. The chain carries TRBV9 and TRBJ1-5; D possibly corresponds to TRBD1 (5 bases). The CDR3 totals 14 residues. Germline CDR1 and CDR2: SGDLS and YYNGEE. Trimming removed 2 bases at V and 1 base at J, with 7 bases between.

This clone was detected only a few times. J is TRBJ2-1 and V is TRBV11-1, with 11 bases identical to TRBD2. CDR1 and CDR2 (germline): SGHAT, FQDESV (reference sequence). The CDR3 runs to 16 residues. V trimming: 5 bases; J trimming: 7 bases; junction bases outside the gene matches: 10. Here the CDR3 reads CASSPYSGGAGNEQFF. The CDR3 DNA reads TGTGCCAGCAGCCCATATAGCGGGGGGGCCGGGAATGAGCAGTTCTTC.

This chain links TRBV13 with TRBJ2-7; maybe TRBD2 (6 bases). Germline V gene lookup returns CDR1 PRHDT and CDR2 FYEKMQ (reference sequence). Trimming pared 5 bases from V and 6 bases from J, leaving 14 bases between. The CDR3 runs 13 residues. This CDR3 is CASSPRPGVEQYF. The CDR3 nucleotides read TGTGCCAGCAGCCCCCGTCCGGGGGTCGAGCAGTACTTC.

This chain joins TRBV7-6 and TRBJ2-2; weak D call: TRBD1 (5 bases). This CDR3 is built from 17 residues. From germline, CDR1 is SGHVS and CDR2 FNYEAQ. V was clipped by 3 bases and J by 0 bases, with 14 bases between them. CDR3 DNA: TGTGCCAGCAGCTTTCGACAGAGAGAGTCGAACACCGGGGAGCTGTTTTTT. Residues: CASSFRQRESNTGELFF.

The rearrangement uses TRBV29-1 and TRBJ2-3; 7 nucleotides line up with TRBD1. V was clipped by 2 bases and J by 4 bases; unmatched bases: 9. CDR1 and CDR2 (germline): SQVTM, ANQGSEA. The CDR3 is made up of 15 amino acids. This CDR3 is CSVERDRVAADTQYF. CDR3 nucleotide sequence: TGCAGCGTTGAACGAGACAGGGTGGCAGCAGATACGCAGTATTTT.

This chain joins TRBV7-9 and TRBJ1-1; D ambiguous. Trimming removed 1 base at V and 8 bases at J, with 11 bases between. From germline, CDR1 is SEHNR and CDR2 FQNEAQ (reference sequence). This CDR3 region has 13 residues. The CDR3 spells CASSLGLFREAFF. The DNA of the CDR3 is TGTGCCAGCAGCTTAGGATTATTTCGAGAAGCTTTCTTT.

Concerning this clone: Germline is not matched at one junction end, which may reflect a read error. The chain carries TRBV9 and TRBJ1-1; D remains unclear. The CDR3 has 10 amino acids. Germline values: CDR1 SGDLS, CDR2 YYNGEE. The CDR3 here is CASSERRGEF. In DNA, the CDR3 is TGTGCCAGCAGCGAACGGCGCGGAGAATTT.

The chain employs TRBV7-9 and TRBJ2-4; D is undetermined. V was clipped by 5 bases and J by 0 bases, with 11 bases between them. Germline CDR1 SEHNR, CDR2 FQNEAQ (reference sequence). The CDR3 contains 15 residues. The CDR3: CASSLSEAAKNIQYF. In DNA, the CDR3 is TGTGCCAGCAGCCTGTCCGAGGCAGCCAAAAACATTCAGTACTTC.